The clone carrying this T cell receptor beta chain was counted ten times or more. The CDR3 sequence is 13 residues long. V dropped 3 bases and J dropped 7; count of bases not matched to a gene: 3. Per the germline V gene, CDR1 is MNHEY and CDR2 is SMNVEV (reference sequence). The data originate from a study of T cells after yellow fever vaccination. Study context: Fractions of low cell number were prepared using SMART-Seq v4 Ultra Low Input.

Each CDR3 protein is one row after TCRdb ran MiXCR on the 5' RACE reads. This table holds hundreds of thousands of distinct CDR3 sequences, 6.2% found once. The chain is built from TRBV27 and TRBJ1-5; TRBD1 matches 7 bases. The sequencing here drew on PBMCs, taken 5 days after the yellow fever booster vaccination. This sequence was found in a man under 40 who received the YFV17D yellow fever vaccine. Here the CDR3 DNA reads TGTGCCAGCAGTTTTACAGGGGTACAGCCCCAGCATTTT. This codes for CASSFTGVQPQHF.